The rows below give T cell receptor beta chains drawn from one sample of a study of graft-versus-host responses after intestinal transplantation. No antigen is known for these receptors. Generated by immunoSEQ multiplex PCR, the TCRdb table keeps only in-frame clones and is missing some. This repertoire shows over 100,000 clones, about 95% found once; its top ten account for over 2.5%. This specimen consisted of unstimulated CD8+ T cells sorted from spleen or lymph node cells, obtained before intestinal transplant. The source is a human donor who received an intestinal transplant. Each CDR3 is given with its conserved first and last residue. Each record gives: V gene, J gene, CDR3 protein.

V gene: TRBV28; J gene: TRBJ1-2; CDR3 protein: CASSLLGSFVGGYTF
V gene: TRBV28; J gene: TRBJ1-2; CDR3 protein: CASTTGFDDGYTF
V gene: TRBV7-2; J gene: TRBJ2-5; CDR3 protein: CASSGTGVQETQYF
V gene: TRBV4-1; J gene: TRBJ2-3; CDR3 protein: CASSQDPPSSSTDTQYF
V gene: TRBV2; J gene: TRBJ2-7; CDR3 protein: CASSASEQYF
V gene: TRBV27; J gene: TRBJ1-2; CDR3 protein: CASSSPGTNNYGYTF
V gene: TRBV27; J gene: TRBJ2-1; CDR3 protein: CASSLAGGNEQFF
V gene: TRBV13; J gene: TRBJ2-7; CDR3 protein: CASSSTGTSGLLSYEQYF
V gene: TRBV7-6; J gene: TRBJ2-7; CDR3 protein: CASSLSGGSDEQYF
V gene: TRBV7-2; J gene: TRBJ2-2; CDR3 protein: CASTPGAELFF
V gene: TRBV4-1; J gene: TRBJ2-1; CDR3 protein: CASSQVASYNEQFF
V gene: TRBV9; J gene: TRBJ2-5; CDR3 protein: CASSVGGAQETQYF
V gene: TRBV12-5; J gene: TRBJ2-5; CDR3 protein: CASGSDRAETQYF
V gene: TRBV5-4; J gene: TRBJ1-1; CDR3 protein: CASTLGGTEAFF
V gene: TRBV28; J gene: TRBJ2-3; CDR3 protein: CASSLWTGGETDTQYF
V gene: TRBV11-2; J gene: TRBJ2-7; CDR3 protein: CASSPGTGAYEQYF
V gene: TRBV4-1; J gene: TRBJ2-7; CDR3 protein: CASSPGLAGGYEQYF
V gene: TRBV7-9; J gene: TRBJ1-2; CDR3 protein: CASGGRNYGYTF
V gene: TRBV27; J gene: TRBJ2-5; CDR3 protein: CASAGLGERETQYF
V gene: TRBV7-9; J gene: TRBJ2-7; CDR3 protein: CASSRGGATATYEQYF
V gene: TRBV5-6; J gene: TRBJ1-6; CDR3 protein: CASSLGPSPLHF
V gene: TRBV28; J gene: TRBJ1-5; CDR3 protein: CASSLGQGVQPQHF
V gene: TRBV28; J gene: TRBJ2-3; CDR3 protein: CASSFRGSDTQYF
V gene: TRBV20-1; J gene: TRBJ2-1; CDR3 protein: CSGRRGLEQFF
V gene: TRBV6-1; J gene: TRBJ1-5; CDR3 protein: CASSPRQGGQPQHF
V gene: TRBV27; J gene: TRBJ2-1; CDR3 protein: CASSRLAGEVNEQFF
V gene: TRBV2; J gene: TRBJ1-2; CDR3 protein: CASRIKGETSYGYTF
V gene: TRBV11-1; J gene: TRBJ2-1; CDR3 protein: CASSLLGQGYNEQFF
V gene: TRBV5-6; J gene: TRBJ1-6; CDR3 protein: CASSSGGWSPLHF
V gene: TRBV28; J gene: TRBJ1-5; CDR3 protein: CASSFQLLNQPQHF
V gene: TRBV9; J gene: TRBJ2-2; CDR3 protein: CASSVAREANTGELFF
V gene: TRBV27; J gene: TRBJ2-1; CDR3 protein: CASQLAGVSYNEQFF
V gene: TRBV27; J gene: TRBJ2-7; CDR3 protein: CASRLDREVVYEQYF
V gene: TRBV4-3; J gene: TRBJ2-7; CDR3 protein: CASSDPGIIYEQYF
V gene: TRBV28; J gene: TRBJ2-7; CDR3 protein: CASRLWRSATHYEQYF
V gene: TRBV28; J gene: TRBJ1-6; CDR3 protein: CASIGIRYNSPLHF
V gene: TRBV7-9; J gene: TRBJ1-1; CDR3 protein: CASSLALWPGMNTEAFF
V gene: TRBV9; J gene: TRBJ1-1; CDR3 protein: CASSVLQGRAFDTEAFF
V gene: TRBV5-5; J gene: TRBJ2-7; CDR3 protein: CASSPGTGSGYEQYF